Each of the 14 T cell receptor beta chains below was sequenced from the same sample in a study of blood T cells in healthy people across ages. Primed by a sample-barcoded 5' primer and a J-beta primer mix, a second PCR proceeded for about 6 to 11 cycles. TCRdb reprocessed the 5' RACE reads via MiXCR and lists one record per CDR3 protein. The repertoire has about 280,000 distinct CDR3 sequences, roughly 26% of them found once; the top ten carry around 30%. Material for sequencing was blood. These receptors all come from an older woman in good health.

This clonotype has a count of ten or more. The genes are TRBV7-9 and TRBJ1-3; unclear D gene. Germline CDR1 is SEHNR and CDR2 is FQNEAQ (reference sequence). The V and J ends lost 10 bases and 4 bases respectively, with 11 bases between them. The CDR3 sequence is 12 residues long. The DNA for the CDR3 is TGTGCCACCATAAGCGGGGGAAACACCATATATTTT. It yields the protein CATISGGNTIYF.

This clonotype turned up a few times. V gene TRBV20-1 combines with J gene TRBJ2-1, with D unresolved. Looked up from germline, CDR1 is DFQATT and CDR2 is SNEGSKA (reference sequence). CDR3 size: 11 residues. Trimming took off 3 bases at V and 13 bases at J, with 13 bases between the two ends. CDR3 nucleotides: TGCAGTGCTAGTACCGACGGCCCACAGTTCTTC. This gives the protein CSASTDGPQFF.

The chain is built from TRBV5-6 and TRBJ1-1; possible D gene TRBD1, 6 bases. The CDR3 length is 16 residues. Germline assignment: CDR1 SGHDT and CDR2 YYEEEE. With 4 bases removed from V and 1 base from J, the gap between germline ends came to 17 bases. For the CDR3, the DNA is TGTGCCAGCAGCCAAACGGGGACAAGGGCGAACACTGAAGCTTTCTTT. This gives the protein CASSQTGTRANTEAFF.

The chain uses TRBV4-1 and TRBJ2-1, with D unclear. Trimming stripped 4 bases from V and 5 bases from J, with 18 bases between. CDR1 and CDR2 from the germline V gene are MGHRA and YSYEKL. CDR3 length equals 16 residues. The CDR3 spells CASSRLYGLSHNEQFF. The CDR3 bases are TGCGCCAGCAGCCGACTCTACGGTCTGTCACACAATGAGCAGTTCTTC.

The genes are TRBV28 and TRBJ2-6; maybe TRBD1 (6 bases). V lost 10 bases to trimming and J lost 0 bases, with 13 bases between them. In germline, CDR1 is MDHEN, CDR2 SYDVKM. The CDR3 consists of 15 residues. The CDR3 is CATKVQGSGANVLTF. CDR3 nucleotides: TGTGCCACCAAAGTACAGGGCTCTGGGGCCAACGTCCTGACTTTC.

CDR3 loop: CASSWKTGRSTFYEQYF. The CDR3 region has the DNA TGTGCCAGCAGTTGGAAGACAGGACGATCCACATTTTACGAGCAGTACTTC. The genes are TRBV6-2 or TRBV6-3 and TRBJ2-7; tentatively, D is TRBD1 (6 bases). There are 17 residues in the CDR3. Deletions cut 4 bases from V and 4 bases from J, with 23 bases between. Per the germline V gene, CDR1 is MNHEY and CDR2 is SVGEGT.

The V and J genes are TRBV5-1 and TRBJ2-2; 7 nucleotides align to TRBD2. V lost 0 bases to trimming and J lost 1 base; unmatched junction nucleotides: 6. This CDR3 comprises 17 residues. Germline V gene sequence: CDR1 SGHRS, CDR2 YFSETQ. CDR3 residues: CASSLGVSGVNTGELFF. The CDR3 nucleotides are TGCGCCAGCAGCTTGGGAGTGAGCGGGGTGAACACCGGGGAGCTGTTTTTT.

This clonotype was found a few times. An end of the junction differs from the germline gene, which may be a read error. The V gene is TRBV5-5, the J gene TRBJ1-1, with TRBD1 as a possible D gene (5 bases). Per the germline V gene, CDR1 is SGHKS and CDR2 is YYEKEE (reference sequence). This CDR3 is 12 amino acids long. The CDR3 sequence: CASSLGTDKAFF. The CDR3 DNA reads as TGTGCCAGCAGTTTGGGGACTGATAAAGCTTTCTTT.

On this clonotype: A read error may explain this, as a much larger clone is one base away. The gene calls are TRBV29-1 and TRBJ2-3; 8 bases agree with TRBD1. Losses at the gene ends were 6 bases for V and 1 base for J; bases not matched to a gene: 6. There are 14 residues in the CDR3. CDR1 SQVTM and CDR2 ANQGSEA come from the germline V gene. CDR3 nucleotides: TGCAGCGTGGGACAGGCGAAAGGCACAGATACGCAGTATTTT. This codes for CSVGQAKGTDTQYF.

V gene TRBV28 combines with J gene TRBJ2-7; 7 bases are a match to TRBD1. This CDR3 has 14 residues. CDR1 MDHEN and CDR2 SYDVKM come from the germline V gene. J lost 2 bases, V lost 4 bases, and 5 bases had no gene match. The CDR3 sequence is CASSWTGPPYEQYF. The CDR3 region has the DNA TGTGCCAGCAGTTGGACAGGCCCCCCCTACGAGCAGTACTTC. The entire variable domain, with the rest obtained from reference TRBV28 and TRBJ2-7, is as follows: DVKVTQSSRYLVKRTGEKVFLECVQDMDHENMFWYRQDPGLGLRLIYFSYDVKMKEKGDIPEGYSVSREKKERFSLILESASTNQTSMYLCASSWTGPPYEQYFGPGTRLTVT.

The genes are TRBV12-3 or TRBV12-4 and TRBJ2-5, with D possibly TRBD2 on 6 matching bases. The CDR3 runs 13 residues. V was clipped by 4 bases and J by 5 bases, with 11 bases between them. CDR3 protein: CASSWDLAETQYF. DNA for the CDR3: TGTGCCAGCAGTTGGGACTTGGCCGAGACCCAGTACTTC.

This clonotype has only a few counts. This CDR3 reads CASSLGGRTGKMETQYF. The CDR3 DNA sequence: TGCGCCAGCAGCTTGGGTGGTCGTACAGGGAAGATGGAGACCCAGTACTTC. V is TRBV5-1 and J is TRBJ2-5; D may be TRBD1 (6 bases). Trimming shortened V by 0 bases and J by 5 bases, and 20 bases separated the two germline ends. The CDR3 has 17 residues. The germline V gene has CDR1 SGHRS and CDR2 YFSETQ.

The rearrangement uses TRBV29-1 and TRBJ1-4; tentative D call: TRBD1 (5 bases). CDR1 and CDR2 (germline): SQVTM, ANQGSEA. The CDR3 is made up of 14 amino acids. Trimming left V 4 bases short and J 7 bases short, with 16 bases between. This CDR3 reads CSVGETEVFEKLFF. CDR3 sequence (DNA): TGCAGCGTTGGAGAGACAGAGGTTTTTGAAAAACTGTTTTTT.

The J gene is TRBJ2-2, the V gene TRBV12-3 or TRBV12-4; 14 nucleotides line up with TRBD2. Trimming at V came to 3 bases and at J to 7 bases, leaving 7 bases not matched to a gene. The CDR3 is 17 amino acids. CDR3 coding DNA: TGTGCCAGCAGTTTGTCGGGACTAGCGGGGGCGCACGGGGAGCTGTTTTTT. This codes for CASSLSGLAGAHGELFF.